The clone carrying this TCR beta chain was found a few times. Its specificity is unknown. These data belong to a study of T cell repertoires in cytomegalovirus infection. CDR3 length equals 17 residues. Germline V gene sequence: CDR1 MNHEY, CDR2 SMNVEV (reference sequence). J gave up 4 bases and V 1 base, and 8 bases lay outside the gene matches. MiXCR, run by TCRdb on the reads, gives a single entry per CDR3 protein. The sample yields roughly 700,000 distinct CDR3 sequences, around a third seen once. The V call is TRBV27, the J call TRBJ1-1, with 11 bases that match TRBD1. This receptor was taken from a human donor in good health (CMV status not recorded). Some clones in this sample may be carry-over from other donors' samples. The starting material was cultured PBMCs, obtained from culture after CMV antigen stimulation. The CDR3 loop is CASSLFSGTGGSTEAFF. CDR3 DNA: TGTGCCAGCAGTTTATTTTCCGGGACAGGGGGTAGCACTGAAGCTTTCTTT.